This note documents a single T cell receptor beta chain sequence. Its antigen remains unidentified. The germline V gene encodes CDR1 SGHKS and CDR2 YYEKEE (reference sequence). V lost 0 bases to trimming and J lost 6 bases, with 6 bases between them. The CDR3 runs 13 residues. The sample belongs to a study of OX40 agonist ivuxolimab in advanced cancers. Libraries were prepared by immunoSEQ multiplex PCR; TCRdb keeps only in-frame clonotypes and omits some of them. Among roughly 50,000 clones listed, about 93% were seen once. Patients with a history of autoimmune disease or on systemic immunosuppression were excluded. Findings of the study overall: Among the lowest levels of clonal expansion were found in partial responders at 0.1-3.0 mg/kg. In CD8+ T cells, expanded clones were on average more numerous than in CD4+. CD4+ and CD8+ blood T cells expanded clonally by week 6 at 0.1 to 3.0 mg/kg.

This TCR came from an adult with an advanced solid tumor such as melanoma, head and neck, liver or kidney cancer. The chain has TRBV5-5 and TRBJ2-2; D is ambiguous. This material consisted of CD4+ or CD8+ T cells sorted from blood, taken in a trial of the OX40 agonist ivuxolimab. The CDR3 region is CASSLDGSGELFF. CDR3 sequence (DNA): TGTGCCAGCAGCTTGGATGGATCCGGGGAGCTGTTTTTT.